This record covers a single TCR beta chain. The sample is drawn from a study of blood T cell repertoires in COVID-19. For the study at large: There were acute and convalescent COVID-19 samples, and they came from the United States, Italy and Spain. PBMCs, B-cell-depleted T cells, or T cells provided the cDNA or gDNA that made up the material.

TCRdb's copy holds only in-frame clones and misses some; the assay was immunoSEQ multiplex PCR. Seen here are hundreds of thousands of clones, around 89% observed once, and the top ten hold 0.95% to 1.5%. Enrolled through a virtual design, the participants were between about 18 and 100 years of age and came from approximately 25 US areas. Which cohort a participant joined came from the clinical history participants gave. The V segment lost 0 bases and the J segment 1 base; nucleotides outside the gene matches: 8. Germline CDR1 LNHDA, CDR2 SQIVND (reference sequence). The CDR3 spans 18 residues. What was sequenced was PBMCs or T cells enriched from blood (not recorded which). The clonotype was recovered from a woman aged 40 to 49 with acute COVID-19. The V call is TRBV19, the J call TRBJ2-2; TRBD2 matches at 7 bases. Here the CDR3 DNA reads TGTGCCAGTAGTATAGATATTTGGGCTAGCGGGAACACCGGGGAGCTGTTTTTT. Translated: CASSIDIWASGNTGELFF. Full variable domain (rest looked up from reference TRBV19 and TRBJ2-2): DGGITQSPKYLFRKEGQNVTLSCEQNLNHDAMYWYRQDPGQGLRLIYYSQIVNDFQKGDIAEGYSVSREKKESFPLTVTSAQKNPTAFYLCASSIDIWASGNTGELFFGEGSRLTVL.